The 25 T cell receptor beta chains given below trace back to one sample, sequenced in a study of blood T cells in healthy people across ages. Primed by a sample-barcoded 5' primer and a J-beta primer mix, a second PCR proceeded for about 7 to 12 cycles. TCRdb recomputed calls from the 5' RACE reads with MiXCR, one row per CDR3 protein. This sample has under 2,000,000 distinct CDR3 sequences, with around 50% found just once. Source material: blood. The receptors were gathered from a woman between 35 and 50 years old in good health.

This clonotype has more than one count but fewer than ten. V and J are TRBV12-3 or TRBV12-4 and TRBJ2-1, with D unresolved. The germline V and J ends were trimmed by 6 bases and 4 bases, with 10 bases remaining between them. CDR3 length equals 13 residues. The CDR3 protein is CASSSDWYNEQFF. CDR3 nucleotide sequence: TGTGCCAGCAGCTCTGACTGGTACAATGAGCAGTTCTTC.

This clonotype occurred a few times. This chain uses TRBV20-1 with TRBJ1-6, with D unclear. The CDR3 is 12 residues long. Germline CDR1 is DFQATT and CDR2 is SNEGSKA (reference sequence). V was cut by 2 bases and J by 7 bases, with 6 bases left in between. The CDR3 is CSARSGNSPLHF. The CDR3 nucleotides read TGCAGTGCTAGATCGGGCAATTCACCCCTCCACTTT.

The chain has TRBV5-1 and TRBJ2-1, with TRBD1 matching over 10 bases. There are 14 residues in the CDR3. Trimming cost V 3 bases and J 9 bases; bases outside gene matches: 6. CDR1 and CDR2 from the germline V gene are SGHRS and YFSETQ. CDR3 coding DNA: TGCGCCAGCAGCTACCGGGACAGGGGAGGTGAGCAGTTCTTC. Residues: CASSYRDRGGEQFF.

CDR3 in amino acids: CASKAGGPLETQYF. The DNA of the CDR3 is TGTGCCAGCAAGGCGGGGGGGCCTTTGGAGACCCAGTACTTC. This chain links TRBV11-2 with TRBJ2-7; 9 bases fit TRBD2. The end of the DNA is better explained by TRBJ2-5, so the J call may be wrong. Germline CDR1 SGHAT, CDR2 FQNNGV. CDR3 length: 14 amino acids.

V and J are TRBV12-3 or TRBV12-4 and TRBJ2-7; D might be TRBD1 (6 bases). The CDR3 extends over 14 amino acids. V lost 8 bases and J lost 0, with 14 bases in between. CDR3 coding DNA: TGTGCCAGCGGACCTACAGGGTTCTCCTACGAGCAGTACTTC. Translated: CASGPTGFSYEQYF.

V usage is TRBV10-1 and J usage is TRBJ2-5, with a weak D call TRBD2 (5 bases). With 9 bases removed from V and 1 base from J, the gap between germline ends came to 15 bases. Germline V lookup: CDR1 WNHNN, CDR2 SYGVQD (reference sequence). CDR3 length: 14 residues. The CDR3 protein is CARRRTRFQETQYF. In DNA, the CDR3 is TGCGCCAGGAGGAGGACGCGGTTCCAAGAGACCCAGTACTTC.

The chain uses TRBV5-1 and TRBJ2-1; no reliable D call. V lost 5 bases and J 5 bases, leaving 5 bases between the germline ends. Germline assignment: CDR1 SGHRS and CDR2 YFSETQ. The CDR3 has 11 residues. CDR3 region: CASRADNEQFF. The CDR3 DNA sequence: TGCGCCAGCAGGGCAGACAATGAGCAGTTCTTC. The full variable domain, completed using reference TRBV5-1 and TRBJ2-1, is KAGVTQTPRYLIKTRGQQVTLSCSPISGHRSVSWYQQTPGQGLQFLFEYFSETQRNKGNFPGRFSGRQFSNSRSEMNVSTLELGDSALYLCASRADNEQFFGPGTRLTVL.

The chain employs TRBV12-3 or TRBV12-4 and TRBJ2-1, with 9 bases that match TRBD2. The DNA end is more similar to TRBJ2-7, so the J call may be wrong. The CDR3 has 16 residues. CDR3 region: CASSPRSGGPYNEQYF. The CDR3 DNA is TGTGCCAGCAGTCCCCGTAGCGGGGGCCCCTACAATGAGCAGTACTTC.

The chain carries TRBV10-3 and TRBJ2-1; TRBD1 might be the D (6 bases). This CDR3 spans 15 amino acids. The germline gives CDR1 ENHRY, CDR2 SYGVKD. The ends were cut back, 0 bases at V and 6 bases at J, with 12 bases in the middle. The CDR3 DNA follows: TGTGCCATCAGTGAGTCGCCCAAACAGGGCAATGAGCAGTTCTTC. Translating it yields CAISESPKQGNEQFF.

The chain is built from TRBV4-1 and TRBJ2-1; 13 bases line up with TRBD2. Trimming removed 0 bases from V and 7 bases from J; junction bases left unmatched: 9. The CDR3 spans 18 residues. CDR1 MGHRA and CDR2 YSYEKL come from the germline V gene. The CDR3 DNA is TGCGCCAGCAGCCAAGATCCCCGACTAGCGGGGGGTTGGAATGAGCAGTTCTTC. Protein: CASSQDPRLAGGWNEQFF.

The rearrangement links TRBV6-5 to TRBJ2-6; the match to TRBD2 covers 8 bases. V dropped 3 bases and J dropped 0; count of bases not matched to a gene: 10. This CDR3 is 19 amino acids long. Germline V gene data show CDR1 as MNHEY and CDR2 as SVGAGI. The CDR3 bases are TGTGCCAGCAGTTATTTTGGACTAGCCTTTAGCTCTGGGGCCAACGTCCTGACTTTC. Its protein product is CASSYFGLAFSSGANVLTF.

The chain joins TRBV9 to TRBJ2-5; D is uncertain. V lost 3 bases to trimming and J lost 0 bases, with 15 bases between them. Germline V CDR1 and CDR2: SGDLS, YYNGEE. This CDR3 spans 16 amino acids. CDR3 in amino acids: CASSERPTRHQETQYF. The CDR3 DNA follows: TGTGCCAGCAGCGAACGACCGACTCGACACCAAGAGACCCAGTACTTC.

This chain joins TRBV20-1 and TRBJ2-2; 8 positions agree with TRBD2. The CDR3 has 17 residues. Losses at the gene ends were 1 base for V and 6 bases for J; bases not matched to a gene: 13. Germline V lookup: CDR1 DFQATT, CDR2 SNEGSKA (reference sequence). The CDR3 reads CSARGSPLTAGAGELFF. CDR3 coding DNA: TGCAGTGCTAGAGGTTCCCCGCTGACAGCGGGGGCCGGGGAGCTGTTTTTT.

The rearrangement joins TRBV28 to TRBJ1-5; D is unclear. Looked up from germline, CDR1 is MDHEN and CDR2 is SYDVKM. The CDR3 is made up of 12 amino acids. Between the trimmed V and J ends, which lost 11 bases and 0 bases, there was a span of 8 bases. The CDR3 reads CAAGNSNQPQHF. DNA of the CDR3: TGTGCCGCAGGTAATAGCAATCAGCCCCAGCATTTT.

V gene TRBV11-2 combines with J gene TRBJ2-5; D tentatively fits TRBD1 or TRBD2 (5 bases each). V gave up 1 base and J gave up 2 bases, with 14 bases separating them. The length of the CDR3 is 16 residues. Germline CDR1 and CDR2: SGHAT and FQNNGV. The CDR3 reads CASSLGRGSPQETQYF. As DNA, the CDR3 is TGTGCCAGCAGCTTAGGCCGGGGCTCTCCGCAAGAGACCCAGTACTTC.

This chain links TRBV5-1 with TRBJ2-1, with D possibly being TRBD1 or TRBD2 (6 bases each). The CDR3 length is 16 residues. Germline V gene sequence: CDR1 SGHRS, CDR2 YFSETQ. With 4 bases removed from V and 6 bases from J, the gap between germline ends came to 20 bases. Here the CDR3 reads CASSPLTAGQGNEQFF. Written as DNA, the CDR3 is TGCGCCAGCAGCCCGCTGACCGCGGGACAAGGCAATGAGCAGTTCTTC.

The CDR3 DNA reads as TGTGCCAGCAGCTTAGCCTTTCGGACACTCTACACCTTC. Protein product: CASSLAFRTLYTF. This rearrangement joins TRBV11-2 to TRBJ1-2, with a weak D call TRBD1 (5 bases). V lost 1 base and J 10 bases, leaving 13 bases between the germline ends. Germline-derived CDR1 and CDR2 are SGHAT and FQNNGV. The CDR3 spans 13 residues.

Only one count was recorded for this clonotype. The chain combines TRBV9 with TRBJ2-1, with 7 bases that match TRBD1. Germline V gene data show CDR1 as SGDLS and CDR2 as YYNGEE. The CDR3 is 15 amino acids. Trimming removed 3 bases from V and 5 bases from J; junction bases left unmatched: 8. The CDR3, as DNA: TGTGCCAGCAGCGCGGGGACAGTCAATCACAATGAGCAGTTCTTC. Its translation is CASSAGTVNHNEQFF.

This clonotype was recorded a few times. The chain carries TRBV18 and TRBJ1-1; TRBD1 aligns across 7 bases. The CDR3 is 14 residues long. Per the germline V gene, CDR1 is KGHSH and CDR2 is LQKENI. V was clipped by 4 bases and J by 2 bases; unmatched bases: 4. CDR3 protein: CASSRQGVNTEAFF. The CDR3 DNA reads TGTGCCAGCTCACGGCAGGGGGTTAACACTGAAGCTTTCTTT. The full variable domain, completed using reference TRBV18 and TRBJ1-1, is NAGVMQNPRHLVRRRGQEARLRCSPMKGHSHVYWYRQLPEEGLKFMVYLQKENIIDESGMPKERFSAEFPKEGPSILRIQQVVRGDSAAYFCASSRQGVNTEAFFGQGTRLTVV.

This chain joins TRBV4-3 and TRBJ2-3; TRBD1 agrees at 7 bases. The CDR3 runs to 18 residues. The J segment lost 0 bases and the V segment lost 1 base, leaving 10 bases of the junction unmatched. Germline V CDR1 and CDR2: LGHNA, YSLEER. CDR3 DNA: TGCGCCAGCAGCCAAGGGCTACCCGGACAGGAGAGCACAGATACGCAGTATTTT. It codes for CASSQGLPGQESTDTQYF.

This clonotype appeared a few times. The rearrangement joins TRBV9 to TRBJ2-3; the match to TRBD2 covers 9 bases. Germline V lookup: CDR1 SGDLS, CDR2 YYNGEE. The V gene end was trimmed by 3 bases and the J gene end by 4 bases; junction bases not matched to a gene: 3. The CDR3 length is 14 residues. The CDR3 loop is CASSGGGVADTQYF. The CDR3 nucleotides read TGTGCCAGCAGCGGCGGGGGGGTAGCAGATACGCAGTATTTT.

CDR3 residues: CASSFETENTGELFF. The CDR3 bases are TGTGCCAGCAGTTTCGAGACAGAAAACACCGGGGAGCTGTTTTTT. The chain has TRBV28 and TRBJ2-2; a possible D gene is TRBD1 (5 bases). The CDR3 is 15 amino acids. Trimming took off 3 bases at V and 2 bases at J, with 10 bases between the two ends. From germline, CDR1 is MDHEN and CDR2 SYDVKM.

This rearrangement joins TRBV7-2 to TRBJ1-5; no firm D call. V dropped 2 bases and J dropped 0 bases, with 11 bases sitting between them. This CDR3 spans 16 amino acids. The germline CDR1 and CDR2 sequences are SGHTA and FQGNSA. CDR3 in amino acids: CASSLRAPYSNQPQHF. The CDR3 DNA follows: TGTGCCAGCAGCTTACGGGCACCTTATAGCAATCAGCCCCAGCATTTT.

J is TRBJ1-5 and V is TRBV7-2; D is unclear. Germline CDR1 reads SGHTA; CDR2 reads FQGNSA. There are 12 residues in the CDR3. The V and J ends lost 3 bases and 10 bases respectively, with 10 bases between them. The CDR3 sequence is CASSFGIDPQHF. The CDR3 DNA sequence: TGTGCCAGCAGCTTCGGGATTGATCCCCAGCATTTT.

V is TRBV6-2 or TRBV6-3 and J is TRBJ2-1, with 10 nucleotides matching TRBD2. The CDR3 sequence is 16 residues long. Trimming cost V 5 bases and J 6 bases; bases outside gene matches: 10. Germline CDR1 is MNHEY and CDR2 is SVGEGT. DNA for the CDR3: TGTGCCAGCAGTCTGCGACCAGCGGGGGGGCCCAATGAGCAGTTCTTC. Its translation: CASSLRPAGGPNEQFF.